This T cell receptor beta chain appears in the sequencing data of a study of control samples from healthy donors and cancer patients. V was pared by 2 bases and J by 0 bases, with 11 bases between. This CDR3 has 16 residues. The V gene's germline CDR1 is KGHSH and CDR2 LQKENI. Assay: immunoSEQ multiplex PCR; the TCRdb copy retains only in-frame clones and omits some. The data hold 120,000 to 150,000 clones, with around 90% observed a single time. The rearrangement uses TRBV18 and TRBJ2-1, with D uncertain. The sequence derives from a young man in good health. Specimen: blood. The DNA of the CDR3 is TGTGCCAGCTCACCATCCCACGAGAGCTCCTACAATGAGCAGTTCTTC. The encoded protein is CASSPSHESSYNEQFF.